A single sample is the source of the 32 T cell receptor beta chains below, sequenced in a study of neurological immune-mediated disorders. One entry per CDR3 protein, called by TCRdb with MiXCR from the 5' RACE reads. The data contain around 28,000 distinct CDR3 sequences, 2% to 2.5% of them seen just once; the ten biggest clones take up roughly 2.1%. The specimen sequenced was PBMCs. The receptors originated from a woman in her forties or fifties with multiple sclerosis.

This clonotype appeared many times. J is TRBJ2-7 and V is TRBV5-1; TRBD2 matches 10 bases. The CDR3 covers 14 residues. Germline V gives CDR1 SGHRS, CDR2 YFSETQ. V trimming: 2 bases; J trimming: 2 bases; junction bases outside the gene matches: 1. The CDR3 protein is CASSFGTSAYEQYF. The CDR3 nucleotides are TGCGCCAGCAGCTTCGGGACTAGCGCCTACGAGCAGTACTTC.

This clonotype was recorded a few times. A much larger clone differs by one base, so this may be a read error. The chain joins TRBV20-1 to TRBJ2-1, with D unclear. This CDR3 is built from 13 residues. Germline CDR1 is DFQATT and CDR2 is SNEGSKA (reference sequence). V lost 5 bases to trimming and J lost 7 bases, with 15 bases between them. This chain's CDR3 is CSARLATRNEQFF. In DNA, the CDR3 is TGCAGTGCTCGACTGGCGACGCGGAATGAGCAGTTCTTC.

This clonotype has a count of ten or more. The chain couples TRBV10-3 to TRBJ1-4, with D unresolved. V gave up 4 bases and J gave up 7 bases, with 13 bases separating them. The CDR3 spans 14 residues. Germline CDR1 ENHRY, CDR2 SYGVKD. The CDR3: CAISVDVGGEKLFF. The CDR3 nucleotides read TGTGCCATCAGTGTGGACGTAGGCGGTGAAAAACTGTTTTTT.

This clonotype was counted many times. The V call is TRBV5-1, the J call TRBJ1-2; D remains ambiguous. The germline CDR1 and CDR2 sequences are SGHRS and YFSETQ. Trimming took off 0 bases at V and 4 bases at J, with 10 bases between the two ends. CDR3 size: 14 residues. CDR3 in DNA: TGCGCCAGCAGCTTGGAACAGAAGGGCTATGGCTACACCTTC. Amino acids: CASSLEQKGYGYTF.

The table lists this clonotype with many counts. The rearrangement links TRBV29-1 to TRBJ1-5; 8 positions match TRBD1. Germline V gene data show CDR1 as SQVTM and CDR2 as ANQGSEA. The CDR3 covers 15 residues. After removal of 6 bases from V and 0 bases from J, the junction contained 7 bases not matched to a gene. CDR3 DNA: TGCAGCGTCGGACTGACAGGGGATAGCAATCAGCCCCAGCATTTT. This gives the protein CSVGLTGDSNQPQHF.

This clonotype was seen repeatedly, ten times or more. The chain uses TRBV20-1 and TRBJ2-7; a possible D gene is TRBD1 (5 bases). Trimming took off 0 bases at V and 6 bases at J, with 18 bases between the two ends. The germline CDR1 and CDR2 sequences are DFQATT and SNEGSKA (reference sequence). The CDR3 extends over 15 amino acids. This chain's CDR3 is CSARDWRQLQGEQYF. The CDR3, as DNA: TGCAGTGCTAGAGATTGGCGACAGCTTCAAGGCGAGCAGTACTTC.

This clonotype was seen at least ten times. The V gene is TRBV10-3, the J gene TRBJ1-2; TRBD1 aligns across 7 bases. In germline, CDR1 is ENHRY, CDR2 SYGVKD. The trim removed 7 bases at V and 3 bases at J, leaving 8 bases unmatched. The CDR3 has 14 residues. CDR3 DNA: TGTGCCATCAATTCGGACAGGTCCTACTATGGCTACACCTTC. Protein sequence: CAINSDRSYYGYTF.

The sample holds many counts of this clonotype. The chain employs TRBV12-3 or TRBV12-4 and TRBJ1-1, with D tentatively TRBD1 (5 bases). V dropped 5 bases and J dropped 4 bases, with 14 bases sitting between them. The CDR3 covers 14 residues. As DNA, the CDR3 is TGTGCCAGCAGTCGGAGTTCGGGGGGCACTGAAGCTTTCTTT. Its translation is CASSRSSGGTEAFF.

The table lists this clonotype with many counts. The rearrangement links TRBV3-1 to TRBJ2-3; no definite D call. In germline, CDR1 is LGHDT, CDR2 YNNKEL (reference sequence). The V gene lost 3 bases and the J gene lost 4 bases, with 11 bases spanning the gap. This CDR3 comprises 14 residues. Here the CDR3 DNA reads TGTGCCAGCAGCCACCAAACGGTCGCAGATACGCAGTATTTT. It translates to CASSHQTVADTQYF.

In this sample, this clonotype turned up many times. For the CDR3, the DNA is TGTGCCTCCGGAGCGCCGACGGCTAGTAATGAGCAGTTCTTC. Protein sequence: CASGAPTASNEQFF. The chain combines TRBV10-3 with TRBJ2-1, with D uncertain. Germline CDR1 and CDR2: ENHRY and SYGVKD. Trimming stripped 11 bases from V and 7 bases from J, with 21 bases between. This CDR3 comprises 14 residues.

This clonotype appeared a few times. This chain joins TRBV9 and TRBJ1-1; perhaps TRBD1 as D (6 bases). The CDR3 is 14 amino acids. The germline CDR1 and CDR2 sequences are SGDLS and YYNGEE. Deletions cut 6 bases from V and 0 bases from J, with 12 bases between. This CDR3 reads CASNKGGMNTEAFF. The CDR3 nucleotides are TGTGCCAGCAATAAAGGGGGGATGAACACTGAAGCTTTCTTT.

In its sample, this clonotype was seen many times. The chain carries TRBV12-3 or TRBV12-4 and TRBJ1-1; the D gene is possibly TRBD1 (5 bases). This CDR3 region has 15 residues. The ends were cut back, 5 bases at V and 6 bases at J, with 19 bases in the middle. Here the CDR3 DNA reads TGTGCCAGCAGTCTCGGTTGGGGGGTAAGCCCTGAAGCTTTCTTT. Its protein is CASSLGWGVSPEAFF.

This clonotype was counted ten times or more. The gene calls are TRBV5-1 and TRBJ2-7; D possibly corresponds to TRBD1 (6 bases). The germline gives CDR1 SGHRS, CDR2 YFSETQ. The CDR3 loop spans 13 amino acids. The germline V and J ends were trimmed by 4 bases and 5 bases, with 13 bases remaining between them. The DNA of the CDR3 is TGCGCCAGCAGCCCTGACAGGATACACGAGCAGTACTTC. Protein sequence: CASSPDRIHEQYF.

The table lists this clonotype with a few counts. Being one base from a much bigger clone, this may be a read error. The rearrangement links TRBV29-1 to TRBJ1-5, with D perhaps TRBD1 (6 bases). This CDR3 comprises 14 residues. The germline CDR1 and CDR2 sequences are SQVTM and ANQGSEA. DNA of the CDR3: TGCAGCGCTACCCAAGGGGGGGCAAATCAGCCCCAGAATTTT. Protein sequence: CSATQGGANQPQNF.

A few counts support this clonotype. The gene calls are TRBV20-1 and TRBJ1-5; the D gene is possibly TRBD1 (5 bases). Germline V gives CDR1 DFQATT, CDR2 SNEGSKA (reference sequence). The CDR3 consists of 13 residues. V gave up 1 base and J gave up 4 bases, with 8 bases separating them. DNA of the CDR3: TGCAGTGCTAGAGTAGACAGAAATCAGCCCCAGCATTTT. Encoded protein: CSARVDRNQPQHF.

At least ten counts were recorded for this clonotype. CDR3 loop: CASRGDGVDQPQHF. DNA of the CDR3: TGCGCCAGCAGGGGGGATGGAGTCGATCAGCCCCAGCATTTT. V is TRBV5-1 and J is TRBJ1-5, with D possibly TRBD1 on 5 matching bases. This CDR3 spans 14 amino acids. V was clipped by 5 bases and J by 5 bases, with 14 bases between them. In germline, CDR1 is SGHRS, CDR2 YFSETQ.

This clonotype came up many times. This chain joins TRBV20-1 and TRBJ2-7; no firm D call. V was trimmed by 0 bases and J by 5 bases, leaving 14 bases between them. CDR3 length: 14 amino acids. The germline V gene has CDR1 DFQATT and CDR2 SNEGSKA (reference sequence). The CDR3: CSARDWGGPNEQYF. The CDR3 DNA reads as TGCAGTGCTAGAGATTGGGGTGGGCCTAACGAGCAGTACTTC.

This clonotype came up many times. The chain is built from TRBV20-1 and TRBJ2-3; D call uncertain. Trimming took off 8 bases at V and 1 base at J, with 4 bases between the two ends. CDR3 length: 10 amino acids. CDR1 and CDR2 from the germline V gene are DFQATT and SNEGSKA (reference sequence). The CDR3 sequence is CSSRTDTQYF. The DNA of the CDR3 is TGCAGTTCCCGCACAGATACGCAGTATTTT.

This clonotype was recorded at least ten times. This rearrangement joins TRBV7-2 to TRBJ2-4, with D tentatively TRBD1 or TRBD2 (7 bases each). This CDR3 has 14 residues. Trimming pared 6 bases from V and 4 bases from J, leaving 13 bases between. CDR1 is SGHTA and CDR2 is FQGNSA in the germline V gene. The CDR3 sequence: CASRAGGGKNIQYF. The CDR3 region has the DNA TGTGCCAGCAGAGCAGGGGGGGGAAAAAACATTCAGTACTTC.

This clonotype was detected many times. The V call is TRBV7-2, the J call TRBJ1-2; the D gene is possibly TRBD1 (5 bases). The CDR3 runs 15 residues. V was clipped by 3 bases and J by 1 base, with 12 bases between them. The germline V gene encodes CDR1 SGHTA and CDR2 FQGNSA. CDR3: CASSFSGGVNYGYTF. In nucleotides, the CDR3 is TGTGCCAGCAGCTTCTCCGGGGGAGTTAACTATGGCTACACCTTC.

This clonotype has ten or more counts. This chain links TRBV20-1 with TRBJ2-1; the D gene is possibly TRBD2 (5 bases). V was cut by 6 bases and J by 6 bases, with 24 bases left in between. CDR1 is DFQATT and CDR2 is SNEGSKA in the germline V gene (reference sequence). The CDR3 is 16 residues long. CDR3 DNA: TGCAGTGCCCTTCCAGCGGACGGTCGCTGGGGCAATGAGCAGTTCTTC. Translating it yields CSALPADGRWGNEQFF.

The chain employs TRBV20-1 and TRBJ1-2; maybe TRBD1 (5 bases). The V and J ends lost 4 bases and 3 bases respectively, with 12 bases between them. This CDR3 has 13 amino acids. CDR1 and CDR2 from the germline V gene are DFQATT and SNEGSKA (reference sequence). The CDR3 region is CSAMGQADYGYTF. CDR3 DNA: TGCAGTGCTATGGGGCAGGCCGACTATGGCTACACCTTC.

In its sample, this clonotype was seen many times. DNA for the CDR3: TGTGCCAGCAGCTGGGGGACAGTCTCCTACGAGCAGTACTTC. Translated: CASSWGTVSYEQYF. The chain uses TRBV7-9 and TRBJ2-7; 7 nucleotides agree with TRBD1. Unmatched junction bases numbered 3, after V lost 4 bases and J lost 0 bases. The CDR3 consists of 14 residues. Per germline, CDR1 SEHNR and CDR2 FQNEAQ (reference sequence).

This clonotype was seen many times. This chain connects TRBV5-6 to TRBJ2-7; D possibly uses TRBD1 or TRBD2 (5 bases each). CDR3 length equals 14 residues. V was cut by 6 bases and J by 2 bases, with 15 bases left in between. The germline V gene encodes CDR1 SGHDT and CDR2 YYEEEE. Here the CDR3 reads CASTYGTEAYEQYF. The CDR3 DNA reads TGTGCCAGCACCTACGGGACCGAAGCCTACGAGCAGTACTTC.

In this sample, this clonotype turned up many times. An end of the junction does not agree with germline; a read error may underlie this. V is TRBV9 and J is TRBJ1-1, with D tentatively TRBD1 (6 bases). The CDR3 has 14 amino acids. Germline CDR1 and CDR2: SGDLS and YYNGEE. DNA for the CDR3: TGTGCCGGCAGCGTAGGGGGTCAGAACACTGAAGCTTTCTTT. Translated, it gives CAGSVGGQNTEAFF. The full variable domain, in which reference TRBV9 and TRBJ1-1 provide the parts outside the CDR3, is DSGVTQTPKHLITATGQRVTLRCSPRSGDLSVYWYQQSLDQGLQFLIQYYNGEERAKGNILERFSAQQFPDLHSELNLSSLELGDSALYFCAGSVGGQNTEAFFGQGTRLTVV.

This clonotype is medium-sized by share. The gene calls are TRBV2 and TRBJ1-3; D might be TRBD1 (6 bases). The CDR3 covers 15 residues. V lost 4 bases and J 0 bases, leaving 10 bases between the germline ends. From germline, CDR1 is SNHLY and CDR2 FYNNEI. CDR3 residues: CASSGQDSSGNTIYF. The CDR3 DNA reads TGTGCCAGCAGTGGACAGGATAGCTCTGGAAACACCATATATTTT.

This clonotype was counted between two and nine times. The chain couples TRBV20-1 to TRBJ2-3; D not certain. The CDR3 sequence is 15 residues long. V was cut by 0 bases and J by 1 base, with 11 bases left in between. Germline values: CDR1 DFQATT, CDR2 SNEGSKA (reference sequence). The CDR3 DNA is TGCAGTGCTAGAGACCCCCTCGGCGGCACAGATACGCAGTATTTT. Its translation is CSARDPLGGTDTQYF.

In its sample, this clonotype was seen many times. The chain employs TRBV10-2 and TRBJ2-2; D gene ambiguous. V dropped 9 bases and J dropped 7 bases, with 21 bases sitting between them. CDR1 is WSHSY, CDR2 SAAADI, per germline. This CDR3 comprises 15 residues. The CDR3 nucleotides are TGCGCCAGTTCGGCTCTGAACCCTCCCGGCGGGGAGCTGTTTTTT. Its translation is CASSALNPPGGELFF.

The table lists this clonotype with a few counts. This rearrangement joins TRBV20-1 to TRBJ1-2, with unresolved D. V was cut by 5 bases and J by 3 bases, with 13 bases left in between. Germline lookup yields CDR1 DFQATT and CDR2 SNEGSKA (reference sequence). The CDR3 is made up of 13 amino acids. CDR3 nucleotides: TGCAGTGCTGCGAAGGGTAGGGACTATGGCTACACCTTC. Protein sequence: CSAAKGRDYGYTF.

The CDR3 here is CASSLGLAGASEQFF. CDR3 sequence (DNA): TGTGCCAGCAGCTTAGGGCTAGCGGGAGCAAGTGAGCAGTTCTTC. The chain is built from TRBV7-2 and TRBJ2-1; 10 nucleotides line up with TRBD2. This CDR3 contains 15 residues. Germline V gene sequence: CDR1 SGHTA, CDR2 FQGNSA. After removal of 1 base from V and 9 bases from J, the junction contained 6 bases not matched to a gene.

This clonotype was observed at least ten times. Here the CDR3 DNA reads TGCGCCAGCAGCTTGACCGGAACGAACGATGGCTACACCTTC. Translation: CASSLTGTNDGYTF. The genes are TRBV5-1 and TRBJ1-2; D not certain. V lost 1 base, J lost 6 bases, and 13 bases lay in between. The length of the CDR3 is 14 residues. Germline V gene lookup returns CDR1 SGHRS and CDR2 YFSETQ.

This clonotype was observed at least ten times. This sequence joins TRBV6-5 and TRBJ1-2, with a weak D call TRBD1 (5 bases). Trimming took off 6 bases at V and 4 bases at J, with 9 bases between the two ends. CDR3 size: 12 residues. Looked up from germline, CDR1 is MNHEY and CDR2 is SVGAGI. In DNA form, the CDR3 reads TGTGCCAGCAGCGGGACGCTCTATGGCTACACCTTC. Its translation is CASSGTLYGYTF.